The text below deals with one T cell receptor (beta chain). The data stem from a study of cytomegalovirus exposure and HLA in healthy donors. Germline V CDR1 and CDR2: SGHDT, YYEEEE. The CDR3 is 14 residues long. J lost 4 bases, V lost 3 bases, and 6 bases had no gene match. Both 60 Vbeta primers and 13 Jbeta primers went into the PCR. Assay used: immunoSEQ multiplex PCR; TCRdb lists only in-frame clones, some missing. The sample lists 100,000 or so clones, under 85% occurring once. This TCR was sampled from a man younger than 40 in good health and CMV-seronegative. This sequence joins TRBV5-6 and TRBJ2-7, with 8 bases matching TRBD1. The sequencing input was PBMCs. CDR3 in amino acids: CASSSRQGKYEQYF. DNA of the CDR3: TGTGCCAGCAGCTCCAGACAGGGGAAGTACGAGCAGTACTTC.